This T cell receptor (beta chain) came from a study of T cell responses to AZD1222 COVID-19 vaccine. Study outcomes and limitations: Researchers report vaccine-associated CD4 TCRs spanning spike, with dominance at 160-218 and 743-854. There were mostly white British donors and more females than males, and clonal diversity was possibly underestimated.

Clones were sequenced by immunoSEQ multiplex PCR, and TCRdb holds only the in-frame ones, with some missing. This sample carries over 100,000 clones, roughly 85% of them seen once, and the ten largest clones take 7.9%. The V gene lost 3 bases and the J gene lost 3 bases, with 17 bases spanning the gap. This CDR3 has 17 amino acids. Germline CDR1 and CDR2: SGHTA and FQGNSA. With respect to this clone: Its antigen is unknown.

The genes are TRBV7-2 and TRBJ2-2; D gene unclear. The sequence was obtained from an adult who received the MenACWY meningococcal vaccine as a control. Sequencing was performed on peripheral blood, taken 28 days after the second dose of the MenACWY control vaccine. The CDR3 bases are TGTGCCAGCAGCTTGGGCATCGTAGAATTATACACCGGGGAGCTGTTTTTT. It specifies CASSLGIVELYTGELFF.